The next 11 T cell receptor beta chains were all read from a single sample in a study of T cell responses to AZD1222 COVID-19 vaccine. Profiling relied on immunoSEQ multiplex PCR, and the TCRdb table lists in-frame clones only, not all of them. In the table there are 150,000 to 180,000 clones, 90% of which are singletons. The material was peripheral blood, obtained 28 days after the second AZD1222 dose. All receptors derive from an adult who received the AZD1222 COVID-19 vaccine.

DNA for the CDR3: TGTGCCAGCAGCGTAGCGGAGGGTTCCTACAATGAGCAGTTCTTC. This codes for CASSVAEGSYNEQFF. The rearrangement links TRBV9 to TRBJ2-1; possible D gene TRBD2, 6 bases. The CDR3 extends over 15 amino acids. The germline V gene has CDR1 SGDLS and CDR2 YYNGEE. V lost 0 bases, J lost 1 base, and 8 bases lay in between.

The rearrangement joins TRBV6-5 to TRBJ2-7, with D hard to call. Germline CDR1 is MNHEY and CDR2 is SVGAGI. The V gene lost 6 bases and the J gene lost 4 bases, with 16 bases spanning the gap. The CDR3 is made up of 14 amino acids. This chain's CDR3 is CASSETNHGYEQYF. The CDR3 DNA reads TGTGCCAGCAGCGAGACGAACCACGGGTACGAGCAGTACTTC.

This rearrangement joins TRBV14 to TRBJ1-1, with TRBD1 matching 7 bases. The junction had 14 bases not matched to a gene; V was cut back by 3 bases and J by 1 base. The CDR3 totals 18 residues. Germline lookup yields CDR1 SGHDN and CDR2 FVKESK. The DNA of the CDR3 is TGTGCCAGCAGCCATCCTGTCGAGCCGGGACAGCCGAACACTGAAGCTTTCTTT. Its protein is CASSHPVEPGQPNTEAFF.

The rearrangement links TRBV27 to TRBJ2-1; unclear D gene. CDR3 length: 16 residues. Germline V CDR1 and CDR2: MNHEY, SMNVEV (reference sequence). V lost 5 bases to trimming and J lost 5 bases, with 19 bases between them. The CDR3 DNA follows: TGTGCCAGCAGTAGACGAGAGGTCGGCCCCCACAATGAGCAGTTCTTC. Translated: CASSRREVGPHNEQFF.

This clone came up once. The rearrangement uses TRBV7-9 and TRBJ2-5, with 9 bases identical to TRBD2. The CDR3 spans 17 residues. V shed 1 base and J 5 bases; nucleotides not matched to a gene: 11. The germline V gene has CDR1 SEHNR and CDR2 FQNEAQ (reference sequence). The CDR3 DNA sequence: TGTGCCAGCAGCTTAGATGGAGTAGCGGGAGCTCGGGAGACCCAGTACTTC. The encoded protein is CASSLDGVAGARETQYF.

This clone is deemed large. The rearrangement joins TRBV18 to TRBJ2-1, with 7 positions matching TRBD1. Per germline, CDR1 KGHSH and CDR2 LQKENI. The ends lost 6 bases at V and 3 bases at J; junction bases unmatched: 5. This CDR3 contains 14 residues. The CDR3 coding sequence is TGTGCCAGCTCCATGACAGGGTACTACAATGAGCAGTTCTTC. It yields the protein CASSMTGYYNEQFF.

V and J are TRBV7-9 and TRBJ1-2, with 8 positions matching TRBD1. The V gene's germline CDR1 is SEHNR and CDR2 FQNEAQ (reference sequence). The CDR3 spans 12 residues. Losses at the gene ends were 4 bases for V and 8 bases for J; bases not matched to a gene: 3. The CDR3 nucleotides read TGTGCCAGCAGCTGGGACAGGTACGGCTACACCTTC. Its protein product is CASSWDRYGYTF.

This clone is a singleton in its sample. The genes are TRBV7-2 and TRBJ1-1; 8 bases are a match to TRBD1. CDR1 is SGHTA, CDR2 FQGNSA, per germline. CDR3 length: 15 residues. Trimming at V came to 1 base and at J to 5 bases, leaving 6 bases not matched to a gene. The chain's CDR3 is CASSLDRGRGTEAFF. CDR3 nucleotides: TGTGCCAGCAGCTTAGACAGGGGGAGAGGAACTGAAGCTTTCTTT.

The DNA for the CDR3 is TGTGCCAGCAGTGAATTGGGGACTAGATCCTACAATGAGCAGTTCTTC. Its protein product is CASSELGTRSYNEQFF. The chain joins TRBV25-1 to TRBJ2-1; 8 bases line up with TRBD2. This CDR3 has 16 amino acids. V shed 1 base and J 1 base; nucleotides not matched to a gene: 3. CDR1 and CDR2 from the germline V gene are MGHDK and SYGVNS.

The chain combines TRBV27 with TRBJ2-6; D uncertain. The CDR3 runs 15 residues. Germline loops: CDR1 MNHEY, CDR2 SMNVEV (reference sequence). V was pared by 4 bases and J by 1 base, with 8 bases between. The CDR3: CASSSTLSGANVLTF. Here the CDR3 DNA reads TGTGCCAGCAGTTCCACCCTATCTGGGGCCAACGTCCTGACTTTC. The full variable domain, in which reference TRBV27 and TRBJ2-6 provide the parts outside the CDR3, is EAQVTQNPRYLITVTGKKLTVTCSQNMNHEYMSWYRQDPGLGLRQIYYSMNVEVTDKGDVPEGYKVSRKEKRNFPLILESPSPNQTSLYFCASSSTLSGANVLTFGAGSRLTVL.

The genes are TRBV9 and TRBJ1-4; tentatively, D is TRBD1 (5 bases). Germline CDR1 SGDLS, CDR2 YYNGEE. This CDR3 spans 15 amino acids. Trimming pared 0 bases from V and 8 bases from J, leaving 14 bases between. This CDR3 reads CASSVAGGFQEKLFF. In DNA, the CDR3 is TGTGCCAGCAGCGTAGCTGGGGGGTTCCAGGAAAAACTGTTTTTT.